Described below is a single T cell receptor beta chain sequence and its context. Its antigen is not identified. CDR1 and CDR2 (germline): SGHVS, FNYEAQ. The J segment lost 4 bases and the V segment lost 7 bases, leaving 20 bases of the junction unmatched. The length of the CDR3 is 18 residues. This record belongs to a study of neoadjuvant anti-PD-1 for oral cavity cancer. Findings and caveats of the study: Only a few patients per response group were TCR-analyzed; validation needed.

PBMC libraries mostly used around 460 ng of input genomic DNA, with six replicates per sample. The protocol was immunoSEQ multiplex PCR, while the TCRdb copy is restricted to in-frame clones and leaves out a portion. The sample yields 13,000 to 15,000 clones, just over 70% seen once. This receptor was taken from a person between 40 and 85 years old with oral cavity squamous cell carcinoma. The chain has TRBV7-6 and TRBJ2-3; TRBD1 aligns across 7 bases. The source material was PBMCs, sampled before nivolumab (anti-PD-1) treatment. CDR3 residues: CASTRLGIGGRRSDTQYF. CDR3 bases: TGTGCCAGCACCCGCCTGGGTATAGGGGGCCGTAGGTCAGATACGCAGTATTTT.